The 5 T cell receptor beta chains below all came from one sample that was sequenced in a study of blood T cell repertoires in COVID-19. Generated by immunoSEQ multiplex PCR, the TCRdb table keeps only in-frame clones and is missing some. Among 270,000 or so clones listed, 83% were seen once. Specimen: peripheral blood. The source of these receptors is a woman aged 50 to 65 who had recovered from COVID-19.

The table lists this clone with a count of one. The V gene is TRBV24-1, the J gene TRBJ2-3, with 7 nucleotides matching TRBD2. V shed 5 bases and J 1 base; nucleotides not matched to a gene: 8. The CDR3 has 16 amino acids. The V gene's germline CDR1 is KGHDR and CDR2 SFDVKD. In DNA, the CDR3 is TGTGCCACCAGTGCCGAGGGAGGGGCGCGCACAGATACGCAGTATTTT. Residues: CATSAEGGARTDTQYF.

This chain links TRBV7-9 with TRBJ1-1; 9 nucleotides agree with TRBD1. Germline CDR1 and CDR2: SEHNR and FQNEAQ (reference sequence). This CDR3 region has 16 residues. Trimming took 5 bases from V and 11 from J; bases not matched to a gene: 18. The CDR3 protein is CASSRAGTGGGDGAFF. The CDR3 DNA is TGTGCCAGCAGCCGAGCAGGAACAGGGGGCGGTGACGGGGCTTTCTTT.

The chain combines TRBV7-2 with TRBJ1-1, with 12 bases that match TRBD1. CDR1 is SGHTA and CDR2 is FQGNSA in the germline V gene. The CDR3 has 18 amino acids. Trimming cost V 4 bases and J 4 bases; bases outside gene matches: 13. The CDR3 protein is CASSYMGQGASWGTEAFF. CDR3 DNA: TGTGCCAGCAGCTACATGGGACAGGGGGCGTCTTGGGGCACTGAAGCTTTCTTT.

This chain uses TRBV6-1 with TRBJ1-2, with 11 bases fitting TRBD1. Looked up from germline, CDR1 is MNHNS and CDR2 is SASEGT. This CDR3 region has 16 residues. Trimming removed 2 bases from V and 8 bases from J; junction bases left unmatched: 10. The CDR3 sequence: CASSEYGTGGFRGYTF. Here the CDR3 DNA reads TGTGCCAGCAGTGAATATGGGACAGGGGGATTTCGGGGCTACACCTTC.

The chain carries TRBV14 and TRBJ1-1; a possible D gene is TRBD1 (6 bases). The CDR3 has 13 amino acids. Looked up from germline, CDR1 is SGHDN and CDR2 is FVKESK. V lost 4 bases and J lost 3, with 9 bases in between. CDR3 coding DNA: TGTGCCAGCAGCCTTAGGGGGTACACTGAAGCTTTCTTT. Encoded protein: CASSLRGYTEAFF. Full variable domain (outside the CDR3, taken from reference TRBV14 and TRBJ1-1): EAGVTQFPSHSVIEKGQTVTLRCDPISGHDNLYWYRRVMGKEIKFLLHFVKESKQDESGMPNNRFLAERTGGTYSTLKVQPAELEDSGVYFCASSLRGYTEAFFGQGTRLTVV.